This is a list of T cell receptor beta chains from one sample in a study of CD8 T cells in ankylosing spondylitis. TCRdb fed the 5' RACE reads into MiXCR, producing one record per CDR3 protein. In the table there are some 200,000 distinct CDR3 sequences, 6% to 8% of which are singletons. The sample comprised blood, either unsorted or a sorted T cell fraction (not recorded which). The receptors come from a male donor with ankylosing spondylitis. CDR3s include the opening cysteine and the closing phenylalanine or tryptophan. D genes are given only for firm matches. The size entry is marked missing in some rows and otherwise reads once, few, many or a size class.

J | D | size | V | DNA | CDR3
TRBJ1-5 | TRBD1 | many | TRBV27 | TGTGCCAGCAGTTTAGGGACAGGGAGTCGCCAGCCCCAGCATTTT | CASSLGTGSRQPQHF
TRBJ1-1 | . | many | TRBV11-1 | TGTGCCAGCAGCCCTCTTCAAGGGGTGGGGGAATGGGGCACTGAAGCTTTCTTT | CASSPLQGVGEWGTEAFF
TRBJ2-1 | TRBD2 | many | TRBV5-6 | TGTGCCAGCAGCTTCGTGTGGCTAGCGGGAAACAATGAGCAGTTCTTC | CASSFVWLAGNNEQFF
TRBJ2-1 | TRBD2 | many | TRBV6-2/TRBV6-3 | TGTGCCAGCAGTTACTCGATGGCGGGAGGGAGGAACAATGAGCAGTTCTTC | CASSYSMAGGRNNEQFF
TRBJ1-1 | . | . | TRBV30 | TGTGCCTGGAGTGCCGTCTCGAACACTGAAGCTTTCTTT | CAWSAVSNTEAFF
TRBJ1-5 | . | many | TRBV6-1 | TGTGCCAGCAGCCCCGGGGCAGGCGGCAATCAGCCCCAGCATTTT | CASSPGAGGNQPQHF
TRBJ1-1 | . | many | TRBV10-3 | TGTGCCGCAGGAGGGACTGAAGCTTTCTTT | CAAGGTEAFF
TRBJ2-5 | . | many | TRBV24-1 | TGTGCCACCAGTGACCCCCTACAGGGTACGGAGACCCAGTACTTC | CATSDPLQGTETQYF
TRBJ2-3 | . | many | TRBV6-2/TRBV6-3 | TGTGCCAGCAGTTACGGCGGGGACACAGATACGCAGTATTTT | CASSYGGDTDTQYF
TRBJ2-7 | . | few | TRBV30 | TGTGCCTGGAGTAAGGGACTCGAGCAGTACTTC | CAWSKGLEQYF
TRBJ2-5 | . | many | TRBV10-3 | TGTGCCATCAGTGAGGGAGGAACCCCCTGGGAGACCCAGTACTTC | CAISEGGTPWETQYF
TRBJ2-7 | TRBD1 | many | TRBV9 | TGTGCCAGCAGCGTAGGGGGGGACAGGGCCTTCTACGAGCAGTACTTC | CASSVGGDRAFYEQYF
TRBJ2-4 | TRBD1 | few | TRBV10-3 | TGTGCCATCAAGGACAGGGAAAAAAACATTCAGTACTTC | CAIKDREKNIQYF
TRBJ2-2 | . | many | TRBV29-1 | TGCAGCGTTGTCGACGGTTTGAACACCGGGGAGCTGTTTTTT | CSVVDGLNTGELFF
TRBJ2-5 | . | many | TRBV28 | TGTGCCAGCAGTTTATCGGGGGTTGGGGAGACCCAGTACTTC | CASSLSGVGETQYF
TRBJ2-1 | . | few | TRBV6-6 | TGTGCCAGCAGTTACAGTCAGGATGAGCAGTTCTTC | CASSYSQDEQFF
TRBJ2-5 | . | once | TRBV4-3 | TGCGCCAGCAGCCAAGGCTGGCGGCCCGGAGAGACCCAGTACTTC | CASSQGWRPGETQYF
TRBJ1-4 | . | . | TRBV29-1 | TGCAGCGTTGCAGCGACTAATGAAAAACTGTTTTTT | CSVAATNEKLFF
TRBJ2-3 | . | many | TRBV10-3 | TGTGCCATCAGTGCTTCGGATACGCAGTATTTT | CAISASDTQYF
TRBJ2-7 | . | many | TRBV25-1 | TGTGCCAGCAGGGGAAACGAGCAGTACTTC | CASRGNEQYF
TRBJ1-2 | TRBD1 | many | TRBV19 | TGTGCCACTGCCGGGACAGCTTCTAACTATGGCTACACCTTC | CATAGTASNYGYTF
TRBJ1-1 | . | many | TRBV5-1 | TGCGCCAGCAGCTCGGGGAGGGTGAACACTGAAGCTTTCTTT | CASSSGRVNTEAFF
TRBJ2-1 | TRBD2 | many | TRBV20-1 | TGCAGTGCTAGAGATGCGGGACTAGCCATCCATGAGCAGTTCTTC | CSARDAGLAIHEQFF
TRBJ2-2 | . | few | TRBV19 | TGTGCCAGTAGATGGACACTATTATCGAACACCGGGGAGCTGTTTTTT | CASRWTLLSNTGELFF
TRBJ1-3 | . | many | TRBV9 | TGTGCCAGCAGCGTAGAGGCAGGCATTTCTGGAAACACCATATATTTT | CASSVEAGISGNTIYF
TRBJ2-2 | . | many | TRBV3-1 | TGTGCCAGCAGCCCCCGGCTACCGGGGGACACCGGGGAGCTGTTTTTT | CASSPRLPGDTGELFF
TRBJ2-7 | . | many | TRBV7-9 | TGTGCCAGCACCGGCCCAGCCGGGGGAATCTCCTACGAGCAGTACTTC | CASTGPAGGISYEQYF
TRBJ2-7 | . | many | TRBV5-1 | TGCGCCAGCAGCATAGACTACGCCCAACAGGGACCTTCCTACGAGCAGTACTTC | CASSIDYAQQGPSYEQYF
TRBJ2-5 | . | many | TRBV7-9 | TGTGCCAGCAGCTTTGCTGAGACCCAGTACTTC | CASSFAETQYF
TRBJ2-4 | . | . | TRBV4-3 | TGCGCCAGCAGCCAAGATCAGGGGATCCACTCAAACTTTCAGTACTTC | CASSQDQGIHSNFQYF
TRBJ1-5 | . | many | TRBV27 | TGTGCCAGCAGTTTAATGGGGAGCAATCAGCCCCAGCATTTT | CASSLMGSNQPQHF
TRBJ2-7 | . | many | TRBV5-6 | TGTGCCAGCAGCTTGTTTGCCTACGAGCAGTACTTC | CASSLFAYEQYF
TRBJ2-7 | . | many | TRBV25-1 | TGTGCCAGCAGGGGCAGGACGACCTACGAGCAGTACTTC | CASRGRTTYEQYF
TRBJ2-3 | . | . | TRBV28 | TGTGCCAGCAGTTTATCGGCAGCCCTGAGGCGCACAGATACGCAGTATTTT | CASSLSAALRRTDTQYF
TRBJ2-5 | . | many | TRBV11-2 | TGTGCCAGCAGCTTAGACCCCCAAGGGACCCAGTACTTC | CASSLDPQGTQYF
TRBJ1-5 | . | many | TRBV19 | TGTGCCAGTAGTATAGGGGGGTATAGCAATCAGCCCCAGCATTTT | CASSIGGYSNQPQHF
TRBJ2-1 | TRBD1 | many | TRBV5-1 | TGCGCCAGCAGCTTGGTCGCCAGGGGGTATAACAATGAGCAGTTCTTC | CASSLVARGYNNEQFF
TRBJ1-1 | . | . | TRBV4-1 | TGCGCCAGCAGCCCCCGACAGACCATGAACACTGAAGCTTTCTTT | CASSPRQTMNTEAFF
TRBJ1-6 | . | many | TRBV9 | TGTGCCAGCAGCGTTACTGGGATAAGCGAACCCCTCCACTTT | CASSVTGISEPLHF
TRBJ2-4 | . | many | TRBV7-9 | TGTGCCAGCAGCGCGGGACAGTTAGCCAAAAACATTCAGTACTTC | CASSAGQLAKNIQYF
TRBJ2-1 | . | many | TRBV27 | TGTGCCAGCAGTTTAGCTAGCTACAATGAGCAGTTCTTC | CASSLASYNEQFF
TRBJ2-7 | TRBD1 | many | TRBV6-1 | TGTGCCAGCACTCTGACAGGGGGATCCTACGAGCAGTACTTC | CASTLTGGSYEQYF
TRBJ2-4 | . | many | TRBV4-1 | TGCGCCAGCAGCCAAGTTAGTCGCGGGAAAAACATTCAGTACTTC | CASSQVSRGKNIQYF
TRBJ2-7 | TRBD2 | many | TRBV11-2 | TGTGCCAGCAGCTCCTACCCAACCTCCTTAGCGGGAGGGCAGTACGAGCAGTACTTC | CASSSYPTSLAGGQYEQYF
TRBJ2-7 | TRBD2 | . | TRBV27 | TGTGCCAGCAGTTCTGGGACTAGCGGAACCTACGAGCAGTACTTC | CASSSGTSGTYEQYF
TRBJ2-6 | . | . | TRBV7-4 | TGTGCCAGCAGCTTAGAAGGGGCAACACGACCCTTTGGGGCCAACGTCCTGACTTTC | CASSLEGATRPFGANVLTF
TRBJ1-1 | . | few | TRBV4-3 | TGCGCCAGCAGCCTAGGTAGTGGGGTTTTGGTCACTGAAGCTTTCTTT | CASSLGSGVLVTEAFF
TRBJ2-2 | . | many | TRBV28 | TGTGCCAGCAGTTTAGTGTGGCTCGGGGAGCTGTTTTTT | CASSLVWLGELFF
TRBJ1-3 | . | . | TRBV28 | TGTGCCAGCAGTATGGGATCTAGAAACACCATATATTTT | CASSMGSRNTIYF
TRBJ1-2 | . | many | TRBV6-2/TRBV6-3 | TGTGCCAGCAGTTACTTGATCGGACGAACCCTAGATGGCTACACCTTC | CASSYLIGRTLDGYTF
TRBJ2-1 | TRBD2 | many | TRBV5-1 | TGCGCCAGCAGCCAGGGACGGGGACTAGCTAACTATGAGCAGTTCTTC | CASSQGRGLANYEQFF
TRBJ1-1 | . | many | TRBV9 | TGTGCCAGCAGCCCGGGGAGGGGACACACTGAAGCTTTCTTT | CASSPGRGHTEAFF
TRBJ1-4 | . | many | TRBV20-1 | TGCAGTGTTTCGAAGGGGGGTAGGGAAAAACTGTTTTTT | CSVSKGGREKLFF
TRBJ2-7 | . | many | TRBV29-1 | TGCAGCGTAGCCGGGACACGGTTCGACGAGCAGTACTTC | CSVAGTRFDEQYF
TRBJ2-7 | . | many | TRBV21-1 | TGTGCCACCCTCCCCTACGAGCAGTACTTC | CATLPYEQYF
TRBJ1-1 | . | many | TRBV10-3 | TGTGCCATCAGCGATAATAGTCCCCCTGGGGAGTCTGAAGCTTTCTTT | CAISDNSPPGESEAFF
TRBJ2-1 | . | many | TRBV6-2/TRBV6-3 | TGTGCCAGCAAGGGTGCTGATAACAATGAGCAGTTCTTC | CASKGADNNEQFF
TRBJ1-6 | . | . | TRBV4-3 | TGCGCCAGCAGCCAAATCGACCAGGGGAATTCACCCCTCCACTTT | CASSQIDQGNSPLHF